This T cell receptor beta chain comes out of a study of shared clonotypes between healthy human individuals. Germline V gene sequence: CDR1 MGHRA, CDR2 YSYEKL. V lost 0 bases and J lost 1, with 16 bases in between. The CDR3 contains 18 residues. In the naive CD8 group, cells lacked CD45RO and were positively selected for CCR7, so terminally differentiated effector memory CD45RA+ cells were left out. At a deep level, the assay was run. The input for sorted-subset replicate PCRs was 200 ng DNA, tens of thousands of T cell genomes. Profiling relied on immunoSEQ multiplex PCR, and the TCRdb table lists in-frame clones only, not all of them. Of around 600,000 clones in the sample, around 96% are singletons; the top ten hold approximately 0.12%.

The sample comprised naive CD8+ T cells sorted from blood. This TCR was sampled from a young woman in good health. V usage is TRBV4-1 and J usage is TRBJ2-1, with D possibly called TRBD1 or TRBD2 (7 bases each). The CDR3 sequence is CASSQDRIRGGSYNEQFF. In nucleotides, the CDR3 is TGCGCCAGCAGCCAAGATCGTATCAGGGGGGGTTCCTACAATGAGCAGTTCTTC.